This T cell receptor (beta chain) was identified in a study of CD8+ T cells in alopecia areata. Across the whole study: The study gave treated patients oral tofacitinib at 5 to 10 mg twice daily. Dosing with tofacitinib proceeded for 6 to 18 months, followed by 6 months off drug. Findings and limits, study-wide: Both scalp clonality and the expanded CD8+ clones among the top 100 showed a significant decrease with tofacitinib.

The V end lost 5 bases, the J end lost 7 bases, and 11 bases lay between the germline ends. The CDR3 contains 11 residues. Germline CDR1 reads GTSNPN; CDR2 reads SVGIG (reference sequence). Extracted from the samples, RNA was reverse transcribed into cDNA to serve as the sequencing template. Sequencing was performed with immunoSEQ multiplex PCR; in TCRdb, only in-frame clones are kept and a portion is missing. The table records around 160,000 clones, around three fifths of them present only once. Treatment of the sample: oral pan-JAK inhibitor, 5-10 mg twice daily. The investigators collected lesional scalp punch biopsies and peripheral blood from alopecia areata patients. This clone was seen a few times. The antigen is undetermined.

The sequencing here drew on CD4+ T cells sorted from blood, taken at week 24, from a patient treated with tofacitinib. V and J are TRBV30 and TRBJ2-5; D unresolved. The source of this sequence is a human donor with alopecia areata. The CDR3 is CAWGSLVTQYF. CDR3 sequence (DNA): TGTGCCTGGGGCAGTCTAGTGACCCAGTACTTC.